Sequencing of this T cell receptor (beta chain) was carried out in a study of regulatory T cells in long-lasting Graves disease. This clonotype was detected many times. The CDR3 length is 16 residues. Trimming cost V 4 bases and J 0 bases, with 14 bases left between them. The V gene's germline CDR1 is SGHDT and CDR2 YYEEEE. Noted time point: newly diagnosed GD, antithyroid drugs for less than 3 months. Construction of the TCR library relied on RNA isolated from PBMCs. Library construction for TCR beta used iRepertoire HTBI primers and Arm-PCR of CDR3 regions. From the multiplex PCR reads, TCRdb called clonotypes with MiXCR, one entry per CDR3 protein. The sample has over 500,000 distinct CDR3 sequences, about 16% seen once; the top ten hold more than 10%. Separately, the same data were catalogued under a study of T cells in Graves' hyperthyroidism and ophthalmopathy.

The chain has TRBV5-6 and TRBJ2-1; no firm D call. The source material was peripheral blood mononuclear cells (PBMCs), sampled at new diagnosis, from a patient treated with antithyroid drugs. The sequence was obtained from a man aged 18 to 29 with Graves disease. The CDR3 region has the DNA TGTGCCAGCAGCCCGTCAGGCTATAGCTCCTACAATGAGCAGTTCTTC. This translates into CASSPSGYSSYNEQFF.